The 24 T cell receptor beta chains reported below all come from one sample, sequenced in a study of blood T cells in healthy people across ages. PCR was performed a second time for 7 to 11 cycles using a sample-barcoded 5' primer and a J-beta primer mix. TCRdb processed the 5' RACE reads anew with MiXCR; each CDR3 protein has one entry. The sample lists fewer than 1 million distinct CDR3 sequences, approximately 44% seen once, with 15% to 25% in the top ten. The specimen sequenced was blood. These receptors all come from a man between 60 and 75 years old in good health.

This clonotype was seen only a few times. The chain employs TRBV6-1 and TRBJ2-5; 7 nucleotides line up with TRBD2. CDR1 is MNHNS, CDR2 SASEGT, per germline. V lost 6 bases, J lost 5 bases, and 6 bases stayed unmatched. CDR3 length: 13 residues. Here the CDR3 reads CASSGNGGETQYF. CDR3 DNA: TGTGCCAGCAGCGGTAACGGGGGGGAGACCCAGTACTTC.

This clonotype was observed a few times. The V call is TRBV6-1, the J call TRBJ1-5; 7 bases are a match to TRBD1. Trimming cost V 8 bases and J 3 bases; bases outside gene matches: 10. Per germline, CDR1 MNHNS and CDR2 SASEGT. The CDR3 has 15 residues. CDR3 protein: CASVGDRAYNQPQHF. CDR3 in DNA: TGTGCCAGCGTCGGCGACAGGGCCTACAATCAGCCCCAGCATTTT.

The chain recombines TRBV14 with TRBJ1-2, with 8 bases identical to TRBD1. The CDR3 totals 14 residues. The germline V gene encodes CDR1 SGHDN and CDR2 FVKESK. V lost 5 bases and J lost 3; bases outside the gene matches: 5. In DNA, the CDR3 is TGTGCCAGCAGCGTATCAGGGGGCTACTATGGCTACACCTTC. Its translation: CASSVSGGYYGYTF.

This clonotype has a count of ten or more. The chain is built from TRBV4-3 and TRBJ2-7; the D gene is possibly TRBD1 (5 bases). This CDR3 has 15 amino acids. V lost 0 bases, J lost 2 bases, and 11 bases lay in between. The germline gives CDR1 LGHNA, CDR2 YSLEER. CDR3 region: CASSQDRALAYEQYF. The CDR3 DNA is TGCGCCAGCAGCCAAGACAGGGCCTTAGCCTACGAGCAGTACTTC.

DNA of the CDR3: TGTGCCAGCAGTGACTCGAATAGGGAGGCGAATAGCAATCAGCCCCAGCATTTT. This translates into CASSDSNREANSNQPQHF. The chain has TRBV6-4 and TRBJ1-5; D is uncertain. Germline CDR1 and CDR2: MRHNA and SNTAGT. The CDR3 sequence is 18 residues long. V gave up 0 bases and J gave up 0 bases, with 15 bases separating them.

The chain employs TRBV5-1 and TRBJ1-2, with D uncertain. CDR3 length equals 14 residues. V shed 4 bases and J shed 8 bases, with 18 bases lying between them. Germline CDR1 reads SGHRS; CDR2 reads YFSETQ. The CDR3 bases are TGCGCCAGCAGCATAGGACCGGGTGCTCCCGGCTACACCTTC. It codes for CASSIGPGAPGYTF.

This chain links TRBV6-5 with TRBJ2-3, with 10 bases aligning to TRBD2. Trimming cost V 2 bases and J 2 bases; bases outside gene matches: 13. Looked up from germline, CDR1 is MNHEY and CDR2 is SVGAGI. The length of the CDR3 is 19 residues. The CDR3 DNA is TGTGCCAGCAGTTACCGGAACCAAATTAGCGGGGGGACCACAGATACGCAGTATTTT. It translates to CASSYRNQISGGTTDTQYF.

This chain connects TRBV5-1 to TRBJ2-5; no clear D. The ends were cut back, 4 bases at V and 1 base at J, with 11 bases in the middle. The germline V gene has CDR1 SGHRS and CDR2 YFSETQ. CDR3 length: 14 amino acids. The CDR3 loop reads CASSASGPQETQYF. CDR3 bases: TGCGCCAGCAGCGCATCAGGTCCCCAAGAGACCCAGTACTTC.

This clonotype was observed a few times. V gene TRBV7-3 combines with J gene TRBJ2-1, with 9 bases fitting TRBD1. The CDR3 has 15 amino acids. V lost 5 bases and J lost 5; bases outside the gene matches: 7. The V gene's germline CDR1 is SGHTA and CDR2 FQGTGA. The CDR3 DNA follows: TGTGCCAGCAGCGTTACAGGGGGCGCAGACAATGAGCAGTTCTTC. It is translated as CASSVTGGADNEQFF.

This clonotype was counted only a few times. The chain joins TRBV5-1 to TRBJ2-1; D is possibly TRBD1 (6 bases). The germline V gene has CDR1 SGHRS and CDR2 YFSETQ. The germline V and J ends were trimmed by 4 bases and 9 bases, with 14 bases remaining between them. This CDR3 is built from 13 residues. CDR3 sequence reads: CASSGGDLGEQFF. The CDR3 nucleotides are TGCGCCAGCAGCGGGGGCGACTTAGGTGAGCAGTTCTTC.

Of note for this clonotype: The junction shows a germline mismatch at one end, possibly a read error. J is TRBJ2-3 and V is TRBV5-1, with D unclear. The CDR3 contains 16 residues. CDR1 is SGHRS and CDR2 is YFSETQ in the germline V gene. CDR3: CAGSLALIQSTDTQYF. The CDR3 DNA is TGCGCCGGCAGCTTGGCCTTAATACAGAGCACAGATACGCAGTATTTT.

V and J are TRBV7-2 and TRBJ2-1; 9 bases match TRBD1. V gave up 4 bases and J gave up 7 bases; unmatched junction bases: 11. The CDR3 has 16 residues. Germline values: CDR1 SGHTA, CDR2 FQGNSA. The CDR3 loop reads CASSSTAGTGRNEQFF. DNA of the CDR3: TGTGCCAGCAGCTCGACGGCCGGGACAGGGAGGAATGAGCAGTTCTTC.

This clonotype was detected a few times. The V call is TRBV12-3 or TRBV12-4, the J call TRBJ2-5; D uncertain. V was pared by 4 bases and J by 4 bases, with 10 bases between. This CDR3 contains 13 residues. Here the CDR3 reads CASSSTSGETQYF. The CDR3 nucleotides are TGTGCCAGCAGTTCGACCTCGGGAGAGACCCAGTACTTC.

This clonotype has more than one count but fewer than ten. This sequence joins TRBV29-1 and TRBJ2-5; D remains unclear. Per the germline V gene, CDR1 is SQVTM and CDR2 is ANQGSEA. The CDR3 is 13 residues long. V gave up 4 bases and J gave up 5 bases, with 14 bases separating them. The DNA for the CDR3 is TGCAGCGTTGTTCTCGGTTCTATCGAGACCCAGTACTTC. Amino acids: CSVVLGSIETQYF.

This clonotype was picked up one time. The gene calls are TRBV4-1 and TRBJ1-2, with D unresolved. V lost 1 base and J 3 bases, leaving 9 bases between the germline ends. Germline lookup yields CDR1 MGHRA and CDR2 YSYEKL. CDR3 length equals 14 residues. Here the CDR3 DNA reads TGCGCCAGCAGCCAAGCCCGGGGATACTATGGCTACACCTTC. Residues: CASSQARGYYGYTF.

This clonotype has only a few counts. The chain carries TRBV3-1 and TRBJ1-1; weak D call: TRBD1 (5 bases). The CDR3 length is 14 residues. V was cut by 3 bases and J by 1 base, with 9 bases left in between. Per the germline V gene, CDR1 is LGHDT and CDR2 is YNNKEL (reference sequence). CDR3 DNA: TGTGCCAGCAGCCACAGGGTTAGGAACACTGAAGCTTTCTTT. Translating gives CASSHRVRNTEAFF.

This rearrangement joins TRBV6-6 to TRBJ1-1; 7 positions agree with TRBD1. Trimming at V came to 8 bases and at J to 3 bases, leaving 9 bases not matched to a gene. Germline V gene lookup returns CDR1 MNHNY and CDR2 SVGAGI (reference sequence). The CDR3 length is 14 residues. CDR3 sequence reads: CASRQQGGDTEAFF. The CDR3 nucleotides are TGTGCCAGCCGACAGCAGGGGGGGGACACTGAAGCTTTCTTT.

On this clonotype: At one end the junction does not follow the germline gene, possibly because of a read error. The rearrangement uses TRBV6-1 and TRBJ1-5, with unresolved D. CDR3 length: 14 amino acids. Germline V lookup: CDR1 MNHNS, CDR2 SASEGT. As DNA, the CDR3 is TGTGCCAGCAGTTCAGATTTGGGCAATCAGCTCCAGCATTTT. This translates into CASSSDLGNQLQHF.

This clonotype has only a few counts. V is TRBV3-1 and J is TRBJ2-7; D ambiguous. The CDR3 consists of 13 residues. Germline V lookup: CDR1 LGHDT, CDR2 YNNKEL (reference sequence). V lost 4 bases to trimming and J lost 3 bases, with 10 bases between them. CDR3 coding DNA: TGTGCCAGCAGCCCGCGACCGCACTACGAGCAGTACTTC. It encodes CASSPRPHYEQYF.

The chain recombines TRBV7-2 with TRBJ1-2; D may be TRBD1 (6 bases). The CDR3 totals 11 residues. Trimming removed 5 bases from V and 7 bases from J, with 8 bases in between. Germline V gives CDR1 SGHTA, CDR2 FQGNSA. This CDR3 is CASSAGAGYTF. CDR3 in DNA: TGTGCCAGCAGCGCAGGGGCTGGCTACACCTTC.

This chain links TRBV7-2 with TRBJ1-2, with unresolved D. This CDR3 has 13 amino acids. The V end was cut by 5 bases, the J end by 1 base, with 8 bases between. In germline, CDR1 is SGHTA, CDR2 FQGNSA. CDR3 coding DNA: TGTGCCAGCAGCCCGGTTCGTAACTATGGCTACACCTTC. Amino acids: CASSPVRNYGYTF.

This sequence joins TRBV6-2 or TRBV6-3 and TRBJ1-2; D unclear. Germline loops: CDR1 MNHEY, CDR2 SVGEGT. Deletions cut 6 bases from V and 5 bases from J, with 10 bases between. This CDR3 is built from 12 residues. For the CDR3, the DNA is TGTGCCAGCAGCCAGCGGGCATATGGCTACACCTTC. Encoded protein: CASSQRAYGYTF.

This clonotype was seen only a few times. V gene TRBV20-1 combines with J gene TRBJ2-7; 9 bases are shared with TRBD2. The V and J ends lost 6 bases and 7 bases, in that order; junction bases with no gene match: 13. The CDR3 covers 14 residues. CDR1 and CDR2 (germline): DFQATT, SNEGSKA (reference sequence). CDR3 protein: CSASRGGGAVEQYF. The CDR3 DNA reads TGCAGTGCCTCTCGAGGCGGGGGGGCGGTTGAGCAGTACTTC.

The chain couples TRBV11-2 to TRBJ2-3; possibly TRBD1 for D (6 bases). V was cut by 5 bases and J by 4 bases, with 19 bases left in between. Germline lookup yields CDR1 SGHAT and CDR2 FQNNGV. This CDR3 is built from 16 residues. The CDR3 sequence is CASSRPLEGGADTQYF. The CDR3 region has the DNA TGTGCCAGCAGCCGACCCCTAGAAGGGGGTGCAGATACGCAGTATTTT.